The rows below give T cell receptor beta chains drawn from one sample of a study of shared clonotypes between healthy human individuals. Clones were read by immunoSEQ multiplex PCR, and TCRdb kept only the in-frame ones, dropping some. The sample contains 2 million or so clones, about 95% of which appear only once. Sequenced: naive CD8+ T cells sorted from blood. These receptors came from a man aged 18 to 30 in good health. Both conserved end residues are part of each CDR3. A D gene is named only where the DNA matches it firmly. The size entry is marked missing in some rows and otherwise reads once, few, many or a size class.

NA	TRBJ1-4	TRBV6-6	NA	CASVAGVPAFF	TGTGCCAGCGTGGCGGGGGTACCAGCGTTTTTT
TRBD2	TRBJ2-7	TRBV15	NA	CATSRDLVGFAGGRDEQYF	TGTGCCACCAGCAGAGATTTGGTTGGTTTTGCGGGAGGGAGGGACGAGCAGTACTTC
TRBD1	TRBJ1-6	TRBV5-6	many	CASSPGQVHNSPLHF	TGTGCCAGCAGTCCCGGACAGGTACATAATTCACCCCTCCACTTT
TRBD2	TRBJ2-7	TRBV4-1	NA	CASSQLTSGISYEQYF	TGCGCCAGCAGCCAACTGACTAGCGGGATATCCTACGAGCAGTACTTC
NA	TRBJ2-4	TRBV28	NA	CASSLLGQLAKNIQYF	TGTGCCAGCAGTTTATTGGGGCAGTTAGCCAAAAACATTCAGTACTTC
TRBD1	TRBJ1-2	TRBV11-2	NA	CASSPKTGGEANYGYTF	TGTGCCAGCAGCCCAAAGACAGGGGGGGAAGCTAACTATGGCTACACCTTC
TRBD1	TRBJ1-4	TRBV11-2	NA	CASSSRTGGNEKLFF	TGTGCCAGCAGCTCCAGGACAGGGGGTAATGAAAAACTGTTTTTT
NA	TRBJ2-7	TRBV7-8	NA	CASSLAQGGGYEQYF	TGTGCCAGCAGCTTAGCACAGGGAGGAGGGTACGAGCAGTACTTC
TRBD2	TRBJ2-5	TRBV29-1	NA	CSVVMRGGQETQYF	TGCAGCGTTGTTATGCGGGGGGGCCAAGAGACCCAGTACTTC
NA	TRBJ2-7	TRBV4-1	NA	CASSQWLVYEQYF	TGCGCCAGCAGCCAATGGCTGGTCTACGAGCAGTACTTC
NA	TRBJ1-2	TRBV28	NA	CASSFDSSVYGYTF	TGTGCCAGCAGTTTTGATAGCAGTGTCTATGGCTACACCTTC
NA	TRBJ1-3	TRBV28	once	CASSLVQGNFGNTIYF	TGTGCCAGCAGTTTGGTGCAGGGTAATTTTGGAAACACCATATATTTT
NA	TRBJ2-2	TRBV4-2	NA	CASQGTGNTGELFF	TGTGCCAGCCAAGGAACAGGGAACACCGGGGAGCTGTTTTTT
NA	TRBJ2-7	TRBV9	NA	CASSLRGASYEQYF	TGTGCCAGCAGTCTAAGGGGGGCCTCCTACGAGCAGTACTTC
TRBD1	TRBJ2-1	TRBV5-8	NA	CARDGQGYNEQFF	TGTGCCAGGGACGGACAGGGATACAATGAGCAGTTCTTC
NA	TRBJ1-1	TRBV11-2	NA	CASSLAFRAMNTEAFF	TGTGCCAGCAGCTTAGCGTTCAGGGCCATGAACACTGAAGCTTTCTTT
NA	TRBJ2-1	TRBV5-1	once	CASSSEAGISSYNEQFF	TGCGCCAGCAGCTCCGAGGCGGGGATAAGCTCCTACAATGAGCAGTTCTTC
TRBD2	TRBJ2-5	TRBV5-1	NA	CASSGLAGDQETQYF	TGCGCCAGCAGCGGACTAGCGGGGGACCAAGAGACCCAGTACTTC
NA	TRBJ2-7	TRBV6-5	NA	CASFGPVYYEQYF	TGTGCCAGCTTCGGTCCGGTCTACTACGAGCAGTACTTC
TRBD1	TRBJ2-2	TRBV29-1	NA	CSVAGTGVTGELFF	TGCAGCGTCGCCGGGACAGGGGTCACCGGGGAGCTGTTTTTT
TRBD1	TRBJ2-7	TRBV4-1	NA	CASSGRQGDTYEQYF	TGCGCCAGCAGCGGTCGACAGGGGGATACCTACGAGCAGTACTTC
NA	TRBJ2-7	TRBV7-9	NA	CASSLGGGTPYF	TGTGCCAGCAGCTTAGGGGGCGGGACACCGTACTTC
TRBD1	TRBJ1-2	TRBV4-1	NA	CASSQPREGTVGGYTF	TGCGCCAGCAGCCAACCCCGAGAGGGGACAGTTGGAGGCTACACCTTC
NA	TRBJ1-1	TRBV7-6	NA	CASSPRGEGVNTEAFF	TGTGCCAGCAGCCCTCGAGGGGAGGGGGTGAACACTGAAGCTTTCTTT
NA	TRBJ2-5	TRBV15	NA	CATSRVNSQETQYF	TGTGCCACCAGCAGAGTGAACAGCCAAGAGACCCAGTACTTC
NA	TRBJ1-5	TRBV13	NA	CASSLGKGVYQPQHF	TGTGCCAGCAGCTTAGGCAAGGGGGTTTATCAGCCCCAGCATTTT
NA	TRBJ2-3	TRBV7-9	NA	CASRRPGERDTQYF	TGTGCCAGCAGACGGCCGGGAGAGCGGGATACGCAGTATTTT
TRBD2	TRBJ2-5	TRBV9	NA	CASSWREDGRIEGRETQYF	TGTGCCAGCAGCTGGCGGGAGGACGGGAGGATCGAAGGGAGAGAGACCCAGTACTTC
TRBD1	TRBJ2-7	TRBV2	NA	CASSRYGAAGTASYEQYF	TGTGCCAGCAGCCGATATGGGGCCGCCGGGACAGCTTCCTACGAGCAGTACTTC
TRBD2	TRBJ2-5	TRBV2	NA	CASSQIAGGQSETQYF	TGTGCCAGCAGCCAAATAGCGGGGGGGCAGTCCGAGACCCAGTACTTC
NA	TRBJ2-2	TRBV5-1	NA	CASSLAYSYTGELFF	TGCGCCAGCAGCTTAGCCTATTCATACACCGGGGAGCTGTTTTTT
NA	TRBJ2-3	TRBV11-2	NA	CASNDDGPTDTQYF	TGTGCCAGCAACGATGACGGACCCACAGATACGCAGTATTTT
NA	TRBJ2-7	TRBV29-1	NA	CSVVQTNRQYF	TGCAGCGTTGTCCAGACCAATCGGCAGTACTTC
NA	TRBJ1-1	TRBV7-2	NA	CASSLERYLNTEAFF	TGTGCCAGCAGCTTAGAACGCTATCTGAACACTGAAGCTTTCTTT
TRBD1	TRBJ2-2	TRBV5-4	NA	CASSKTGGNTGELFF	TGTGCCAGCAGCAAGACAGGGGGCAACACCGGGGAGCTGTTTTTT
NA	TRBJ2-3	TRBV5-1	NA	CASSPGPGFGKSTDTQYF	TGCGCCAGCAGCCCCGGGCCAGGATTTGGAAAAAGCACAGATACGCAGTATTTT
NA	TRBJ2-1	TRBV15	NA	CATSRGRSNEQFF	TGTGCCACCAGCAGAGGGAGGAGCAATGAGCAGTTCTTC
TRBD2	TRBJ2-5	TRBV4-1	NA	CASSPGLAGEETQYF	TGCGCCAGCAGCCCGGGACTAGCGGGAGAAGAGACCCAGTACTTC
NA	TRBJ2-7	TRBV6-6	NA	CASSLRETYEQYF	TGTGCCAGCTCCCTACGGGAAACCTACGAGCAGTACTTC
TRBD1	TRBJ2-7	TRBV15	NA	CATSSRDRAYEQYF	TGTGCCACCAGCAGCCGGGACAGGGCCTACGAGCAGTACTTC
TRBD2	TRBJ2-7	TRBV5-1	NA	CASSLAPSGGSYEQYF	TGCGCCAGCAGCTTGGCCCCTAGCGGGGGCTCCTACGAGCAGTACTTC
NA	TRBJ1-2	TRBV19	once	CASSLTRNYGYTF	TGTGCCAGTAGCCTCACAAGGAACTATGGCTACACCTTC
TRBD2	TRBJ2-5	TRBV10-3	NA	CAISGSSGGQETQYF	TGTGCCATCAGTGGGTCTAGCGGGGGACAAGAGACCCAGTACTTC
NA	TRBJ1-1	TRBV30	NA	CAWSVYYDTRNTEAFF	TGTGCCTGGAGTGTATATTATGACACCCGGAACACTGAAGCTTTCTTT
TRBD2	TRBJ2-3	TRBV9	NA	CASSTQRETDTQYF	TGTGCCAGCAGCACCCAGCGGGAGACAGATACGCAGTATTTT
NA	TRBJ2-1	TRBV9	NA	CASSLWDANEQFF	TGTGCCAGCAGCTTGTGGGATGCGAATGAGCAGTTCTTC
TRBD1	TRBJ1-6	TRBV6-1	NA	CASSDTGAPSPLHF	TGTGCCAGCAGTGACACAGGGGCACCTTCACCCCTCCACTTT
NA	TRBJ1-1	TRBV28	NA	CASSFRPRDTEAFF	TGTGCCAGCAGTTTTCGTCCCAGGGACACTGAAGCTTTCTTT
NA	TRBJ1-4	TRBV7-6	NA	CASSYSVATNEKLFF	TGTGCCAGCAGCTACTCAGTAGCAACTAATGAAAAACTGTTTTTT
NA	TRBJ2-7	TRBV5-5	once	CASSLLETYEQYF	TGTGCCAGCAGCTTGCTAGAGACCTACGAGCAGTACTTC
TRBD1	TRBJ2-1	TRBV27	NA	CASSIGQGWIGQFF	TGTGCCAGCAGTATCGGACAGGGTTGGATAGGGCAGTTCTTC
TRBD2	TRBJ2-7	TRBV7-2	NA	CASSLTGGRAAYEQYF	TGTGCCAGCAGCTTAACGGGCGGGAGGGCCGCCTACGAGCAGTACTTC
TRBD1	TRBJ2-1	TRBV13	NA	CASSTGQPNEQFF	TGTGCCAGCAGCACGGGACAGCCAAATGAGCAGTTCTTC
NA	TRBJ2-3	TRBV4-3	NA	CASSRYPAGSTDTQYF	TGCGCCAGCAGCCGCTACCCAGCGGGTAGCACAGATACGCAGTATTTT
TRBD1	TRBJ2-7	TRBV19	NA	CASSLTGTGIYEQYF	TGTGCCAGTAGTCTGACCGGGACAGGGATTTACGAGCAGTACTTC
TRBD1	TRBJ2-1	TRBV7-9	NA	CASSPGTGTNEQFF	TGTGCCAGCAGCCCCGGGACAGGGACGAATGAGCAGTTCTTC
NA	TRBJ2-7	TRBV14	NA	CASSQEGLSYEQYF	TGTGCCAGCAGCCAGGAGGGGCTCTCCTACGAGCAGTACTTC
TRBD1	TRBJ2-1	TRBV27	NA	CASSSDRGLSYNEQFF	TGTGCCAGCAGCTCAGACAGGGGGCTTTCCTACAATGAGCAGTTCTTC
NA	TRBJ2-1	TRBV6-1	NA	CASHGYNEQFF	TGTGCCAGCCACGGCTACAATGAGCAGTTCTTC